This T cell receptor (beta chain) appears in the sequencing data of a study of cytomegalovirus exposure and HLA in healthy donors. The PCR had 60 Vbeta and 13 Jbeta primers. The data were produced by immunoSEQ multiplex PCR, yet TCRdb's version contains in-frame clones alone and is incomplete. The sample includes about 180,000 clones, 70% to 80% of them seen just once. This CDR3 is built from 15 residues. Unmatched junction bases numbered 1, after V lost 1 base and J lost 7 bases. CDR1 is SNHLY, CDR2 FYNNEI, per germline. Whole-study findings and limits: Associated with HLA alleles at 0.05 false discovery rate in a later analysis were over 15,000 TCR beta sequences.

This clone turned up a few times. Its antigen remains unknown. The sequencing input was PBMCs. The origin of this receptor is a woman aged 40 to 50 in good health and CMV-seronegative. The chain links TRBV2 to TRBJ2-1; 13 nucleotides align to TRBD2. The CDR3: CASSEGTSGRNEQFF. For the CDR3, the DNA is TGTGCCAGCAGTGAAGGGACTAGCGGGAGAAATGAGCAGTTCTTC.